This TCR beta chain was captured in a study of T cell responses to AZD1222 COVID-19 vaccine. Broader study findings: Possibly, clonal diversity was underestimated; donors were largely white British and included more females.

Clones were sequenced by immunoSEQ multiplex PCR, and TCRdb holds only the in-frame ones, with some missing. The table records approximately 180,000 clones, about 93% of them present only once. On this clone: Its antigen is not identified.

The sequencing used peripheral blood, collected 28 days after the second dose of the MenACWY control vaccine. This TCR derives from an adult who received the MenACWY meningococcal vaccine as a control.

This chain's CDR3 is CASKDRVNEKLFF. The CDR3 DNA is TGTGCCAGCAAAGACAGGGTTAATGAAAAACTGTTTTTT. V usage is TRBV25-1 and J usage is TRBJ1-4; 7 bases line up with TRBD1. J was trimmed by 4 bases and V by 7 bases; bases with no gene match: 3. The CDR3 contains 13 residues. Per the germline V gene, CDR1 is MGHDK and CDR2 is SYGVNS.